Sequencing of this T cell receptor beta chain was carried out in a study of CXCR3-negative and CXCR3-positive naive CD8 T cells. Preparation of TRB cDNA libraries relied on 5' RACE carrying UMI labels. TCRdb reprocessed the 5' RACE reads and stores each CDR3 protein as one record, lacking DNA. Its listing shows more than 6,500 distinct CDR3 sequences. This CDR3 has 13 residues. The germline V gene encodes CDR1 SQVTM and CDR2 ANQGSEA. Its frequency marks this clonotype as medium-sized. Its cognate antigen is unknown. Findings and caveats of the study: From TRB CDR3 properties, TCR strength was inferred; surface CD5 did not differ between naive subsets. Similarly elevated diversity marked both naive subsets, with memory CD8+ cells showing far lower diversity. Naive cells positive for CXCR3 carried more hydrophobic TRB CDR3s than CXCR3-negative ones.

Material: naive CXCR3+ CD8+ T cells from blood. Documented subset: CD45RO-CCR7+CD27+CD95- naive CD8+ T cells expressing CXCR3 (TNR3+). The sequence derives from a human donor in good health. Some clones in this sample may be carry-over from other donors' samples. This chain joins TRBV29-1 and TRBJ2-5; TCRdb's D call, TRBD1, is unchecked because there is no DNA. The CDR3 protein is CSVARQNQETQYF.